The 11 T cell receptor beta chains presented below share a single source sample, sequenced in a study of prognosis after radiotherapy for stage I lung cancer. From genomic DNA, TCR beta CDR3 was amplified by two-round multiplex PCR. Amplification during the initial PCR round employed primers specific to each TRBV and TRBJ gene. TCRdb reprocessed the multiplex PCR reads via MiXCR and lists one record per CDR3 protein. The sample gives more than 25,000 distinct CDR3 sequences, around 30% of which show up once; 33% is in the top ten. The input for sequencing was PBMCs, taken before or after stereotactic body radiation therapy (not recorded which). These receptors were obtained from a donor over 45 with non-small cell lung cancer.

This clonotype was counted at least ten times. The chain uses TRBV6-2 or TRBV6-3 and TRBJ1-2; 7 bases map to TRBD1. CDR3 size: 14 residues. The ends lost 6 bases at V and 4 bases at J; junction bases unmatched: 8. Germline loops: CDR1 MNHEY, CDR2 SVGEGT. Here the CDR3 DNA reads TGTGCCAGCAGAAAGACAGGGACCCGCTATGGCTACACCTTC. Amino acids: CASRKTGTRYGYTF.

The CDR3 DNA follows: TGTGCCAGCAGCTTAGGGGGACAGGGCAATCGCGAGCAGTTCTTC. Amino acids: CASSLGGQGNREQFF. This sequence joins TRBV7-6 and TRBJ2-1; 9 nucleotides align to TRBD1. Germline V gene data show CDR1 as SGHVS and CDR2 as FNYEAQ. V shed 1 base and J 10 bases; nucleotides not matched to a gene: 8. The CDR3 length is 15 residues. The whole variable domain, remainder taken from reference TRBV7-6 and TRBJ2-1, is GAGVSQSPRYKVTKRGQDVALRCDPISGHVSLYWYRQALGQGPEFLTYFNYEAQQDKSGLPNDRFSAERPEGSISTLTIQRTEQRDSAMYRCASSLGGQGNREQFFGPGTRLTVL.

This clonotype was observed many times. The V call is TRBV18, the J call TRBJ1-5; TRBD1 matches at 7 bases. Germline V lookup: CDR1 KGHSH, CDR2 LQKENI. CDR3 length: 16 residues. V lost 0 bases and J lost 5; bases outside the gene matches: 7. CDR3 bases: TGTGCCAGCTCACCACCAGAGGCAGGGGGTTATCAGCCCCAGCATTTT. Its protein is CASSPPEAGGYQPQHF.

This clonotype was observed at least ten times. V usage is TRBV2 and J usage is TRBJ1-1; D gene ambiguous. The V gene's germline CDR1 is SNHLY and CDR2 FYNNEI. CDR3 length equals 15 residues. V was trimmed by 6 bases and J by 4 bases, leaving 18 bases between them. The CDR3 is CASRPFSPAGTEAFF. CDR3 DNA: TGTGCCAGCAGGCCTTTTTCCCCCGCGGGCACTGAAGCTTTCTTT.

This clonotype was seen at least ten times. V gene TRBV27 combines with J gene TRBJ1-3; tentative D call: TRBD1 (5 bases). The CDR3 loop spans 16 amino acids. Germline V lookup: CDR1 MNHEY, CDR2 SMNVEV (reference sequence). The germline V and J ends were trimmed by 5 bases and 0 bases, with 14 bases remaining between them. CDR3 in amino acids: CASSRMGQISGNTIYF. CDR3 DNA: TGTGCCAGCAGTCGAATGGGGCAAATCTCTGGAAACACCATATATTTT.

Comments on this clonotype: A read error is likely, as this CDR3 ends without the conserved phenylalanine or tryptophan. The genes are TRBV7-7 and TRBJ2-7; 10 bases agree with TRBD2. The trim removed 5 bases at V and 3 bases at J, leaving 7 bases unmatched. This CDR3 is 15 amino acids long. Germline V gives CDR1 SSHAT, CDR2 FNYEAQ (reference sequence). DNA for the CDR3: TGTGCCAGCAGCCCAGGGACTAGCGTGAGCTACGAGCAGTACTAC. Translated, it gives CASSPGTSVSYEQYY.

Ten or more counts support this clonotype. The J gene is TRBJ2-5, the V gene TRBV3-1; the match to TRBD2 covers 8 bases. Trimming cost V 0 bases and J 1 base; bases outside gene matches: 7. CDR3 length: 17 amino acids. Per germline, CDR1 LGHDT and CDR2 YNNKEL (reference sequence). This CDR3 is CASSQDQGGRSQETQYF. As DNA, the CDR3 is TGTGCCAGCAGCCAAGATCAGGGCGGGAGGAGCCAAGAGACCCAGTACTTC.

As regards this clonotype: A much larger clone sits a single nucleotide away, making a read error possible. The rearrangement joins TRBV11-2 to TRBJ2-1; D ambiguous. Germline assignment: CDR1 SGHAT and CDR2 FQNNGV. The CDR3 is 17 amino acids. CDR3 loop: CACSLRRLSGTLQVQFF. CDR3 bases: TGTGCCTGCAGCTTAAGAAGACTTTCCGGAACCCTCCAAGTGCAGTTCTTC. Full variable domain (missing parts from reference TRBV11-2 and TRBJ2-1): EAGVAQSPRYKIIEKRQSVAFWCNPISGHATLYWYQQILGQGPKLLIQFQNNGVVDDSQLPKDRFSAERLKGVDSTLKIQPAKLEDSAVYLCACSLRRLSGTLQVQFFGPGTRLTVL.

This clonotype was seen repeatedly, ten times or more. V gene TRBV5-1 combines with J gene TRBJ2-7; D might be TRBD1 (6 bases). With 0 bases removed from V and 0 bases from J, the gap between germline ends came to 19 bases. CDR3 length: 18 residues. The germline gives CDR1 SGHRS, CDR2 YFSETQ. The CDR3 spells CASSLGLLGQSSSYEQYF. In DNA, the CDR3 is TGCGCCAGCAGCTTGGGCCTCCTCGGACAGAGTAGCTCCTACGAGCAGTACTTC.

In its sample, this clonotype ranks as medium-sized (0.01 to 0.1%). This chain uses TRBV6-2 or TRBV6-3 with TRBJ2-1; 13 nucleotides agree with TRBD2. CDR1 MNHEY and CDR2 SVGEGT come from the germline V gene. J lost 2 bases, V lost 7 bases, and 2 bases had no gene match. CDR3 length equals 15 residues. CDR3 residues: CASTTSGRAYNEQFF. The DNA of the CDR3 is TGTGCCAGCACTACTAGCGGGAGGGCCTACAATGAGCAGTTCTTC.

This clonotype appeared a few times. A far larger clone is a single base away, which makes a read error likely. The chain couples TRBV6-4 to TRBJ1-2, with D uncertain. V gave up 8 bases and J gave up 4 bases, with 14 bases separating them. CDR1 MRHNA and CDR2 SNTAGT come from the germline V gene. This CDR3 contains 13 residues. The CDR3 protein is CASAQTGTYGYTF. CDR3 in DNA: TGTGCCAGCGCCCAAACTGGTACCTATGGCTACACCTTC.